This is a list of T cell receptor beta chains from one sample in a study of cytomegalovirus exposure and HLA in healthy donors. The method was immunoSEQ multiplex PCR; TCRdb's version includes in-frame clones alone and lacks a portion of them. The profile shows under 130,000 clones, 78% of them singletons. Material for sequencing was PBMCs. The receptor set was obtained from a man aged 30-40 years in good health and CMV-seronegative. The CDR3 runs from the conserved cysteine through the conserved F or W. A D gene is named only where the DNA matches it firmly. Size values are once, few and many counts, or a class for expanded clones, and some rows have none.

>TRBV6-6|TRBD1|few|TRBJ1-2
TGTGCCAGCAGTCTCCGGACAGGGACTCCAAACTATGGCTACACCTTC
CASSLRTGTPNYGYTF
>TRBV4-3|TRBD2|.|TRBJ2-3
TGCGCCAGCAGCCAAGATAGCGGGGCCCCGGATACGCAGTATTTT
CASSQDSGAPDTQYF
>TRBV27|TRBD2|.|TRBJ2-4
TGTGCCAGCAGTTTATCGTGGGGGGGTAAAAACATTCAGTACTTC
CASSLSWGGKNIQYF
>TRBV28|TRBD1|once|TRBJ1-2
TGTGCCAGCAAACTACACGACAGGGGGCTTGGCTACACCTTC
CASKLHDRGLGYTF
>TRBV7-2|.|few|TRBJ1-2
TGTGCCAGCAGCCTAACCGGACAGAACTATGGCTACACCTTC
CASSLTGQNYGYTF
>TRBV28|TRBD2|.|TRBJ2-7
TGTGCCAGCAGTTTATCCGGACTAGCGGGGTCCTACGAGCAGTACTTC
CASSLSGLAGSYEQYF
>TRBV9|TRBD1|.|TRBJ1-2
TGTGCCAGCAGCGCCCAGGGACAGGGACGCTACACCTTC
CASSAQGQGRYTF
>TRBV2|TRBD1|few|TRBJ2-7
TGTGCCAGCGGCAACCGGGACAGGGGGCCCGAGCAGTACTTC
CASGNRDRGPEQYF
>TRBV19|TRBD1|.|TRBJ1-5
TGTGCCAGTAGGCCGACAGGGAGCAATCAGCCCCAGCATTTT
CASRPTGSNQPQHF
>TRBV11-3|.|.|TRBJ1-1
TGTGCCAGCAGCTTGGGTTTCGGTGAGACAGGTGGGACTGAAGCTTTCTTT
CASSLGFGETGGTEAFF
>TRBV19|TRBD1|.|TRBJ1-5
TGTGCCAGTAGTATAGCACAGGGGTTATCGCCCCAGCATTTT
CASSIAQGLSPQHF
>TRBV23-1|.|.|TRBJ2-6
TGCGCCAGCAGTCAATCGAAGCAGGGCCCCCTCTCTGGGGCCAACGTCCTGACTTTC
CASSQSKQGPLSGANVLTF
>TRBV29-1|.|once|TRBJ2-1
TGCAGCGTTGGGCAAGGACATTACAATGAGCAGTTCTTC
CSVGQGHYNEQFF
>TRBV6-1|.|.|TRBJ1-1
TGTGCCAGCAGTGGGGAGATAAACACTGAAGCTTTCTTT
CASSGEINTEAFF
>TRBV10-1|TRBD1|.|TRBJ2-7
TGCGCCAGCGGGGGGACAGGGGACCTCTACGAGCAGTACTTC
CASGGTGDLYEQYF
>TRBV13|.|.|TRBJ2-7
TGTGCCAGCAGTGAACAGGGTTACGAGCAGTACTTC
CASSEQGYEQYF
>TRBV7-2|TRBD1|.|TRBJ1-3
TGTGCCAGCACCGAGACAGGGGCCCTAGACACCATATATTTT
CASTETGALDTIYF
>TRBV5-6|.|.|TRBJ1-2
TGTGCCAGCAGCTGGCGGAGGCAGGGGCCTAACTATGGCTACACCTTC
CASSWRRQGPNYGYTF
>TRBV5-1|TRBD1|.|TRBJ1-5
TGCGCCAGCAGCTTGGGACAGGGGCTTAATCAGCCCCAGCATTTT
CASSLGQGLNQPQHF
>TRBV29-1|.|.|TRBJ2-2
TGCAGCGTTGAAGGTGGACACCCTTCGGGCACCGGGGAGCTGTTTTTT
CSVEGGHPSGTGELFF
>TRBV21-1|.|few|TRBJ2-2
TGTGCCAGCAGCAAAGCGCTTTCAGGGGAGAACACCGGGGAGCTGTTTTTT
CASSKALSGENTGELFF
>TRBV5-4|.|.|TRBJ2-3
TGTGCCAGCAGCTTGGGGACACCGAGCACAGATACGCAGTATTTT
CASSLGTPSTDTQYF
>TRBV5-1|TRBD1|.|TRBJ1-5
TGCGCCAGCAGCGAGAGGGGGCTCAATCAGCCCCAGCATTTT
CASSERGLNQPQHF
>TRBV5-8|.|.|TRBJ2-1
TGTGCCAGCTACGGCGGGGACTACAATGAGCAGTTCTTC
CASYGGDYNEQFF
>TRBV9|TRBD1|.|TRBJ2-3
TGTGCCAGCAGCCCGGACAGGGACCTCACAGATACGCAGTATTTT
CASSPDRDLTDTQYF
>TRBV13|TRBD1|.|TRBJ1-4
TGTGCCAGCAGCTTAGCACAGGGGCATGAAAAACTGTTTTTT
CASSLAQGHEKLFF
>TRBV18|.|.|TRBJ2-2
TGTGCCAGCTCAGGAATAGGCGGCCCCAACACCGGGGAGCTGTTTTTT
CASSGIGGPNTGELFF
>TRBV5-6|.|.|TRBJ2-4
TGTGCCAGCAGCTTGGGGGACACATTAGCCAAAAACATTCAGTACTTC
CASSLGDTLAKNIQYF
>TRBV11-2|.|.|TRBJ1-1
TGTGCCAGCAGCTTATTATTCGGAGCCGCTGAAGCTTTCTTT
CASSLLFGAAEAFF
>TRBV6-1|TRBD1|.|TRBJ2-7
TGTGCCAGCAGTGATGGACAGGGAGGAGGCTCCGAGCAGTACTTC
CASSDGQGGGSEQYF
>TRBV9|TRBD2|.|TRBJ2-5
TGTGCCAGCAGCGCATGGGGGGGGGACCAAGAGACCCAGTACTTC
CASSAWGGDQETQYF
>TRBV6-5|.|.|TRBJ1-2
TGTGCCAGCACCCCTACGGCGGGGGGGGCCTATGGCTACACCTTC
CASTPTAGGAYGYTF
>TRBV7-9|TRBD1|.|TRBJ1-2
TGTGCCAGCAAACGTGTTGGGACAGAAACCAACTATGGCTACACCTTC
CASKRVGTETNYGYTF
>TRBV29-1|TRBD2|.|TRBJ2-2
TGCAGCGTTGAAGTCCGACTAGCGGGAGGGCAGAACGGGGAGCTGTTTTTT
CSVEVRLAGGQNGELFF
>TRBV5-6|TRBD1|.|TRBJ2-5
TGTGCCAGCAGCTGGGGGACAGGGGGAACGTACCAAGAGACCCAGTACTTC
CASSWGTGGTYQETQYF
>TRBV4-3|TRBD1|few|TRBJ2-3
TGCGCCAGCAGCCAAGAACCCTATCCGGGACAGGGTGGAGATACGCAGTATTTT
CASSQEPYPGQGGDTQYF
>TRBV28|.|.|TRBJ1-5
TGTGCCAGCAGTAGAGGGACACGAAGCCTATATAGCAATCAGCCCCAGCATTTT
CASSRGTRSLYSNQPQHF
>TRBV6-6|TRBD1|.|TRBJ1-5
TGTGCCAGCAGTTACGCGGACAGGGGGTGGCAGCCCCAGCATTTT
CASSYADRGWQPQHF
>TRBV6-5|TRBD1|.|TRBJ1-1
TGTGCCAGCAGACGACAGGGGGCAGGTGAAGCTTTCTTT
CASRRQGAGEAFF
>TRBV29-1|.|.|TRBJ2-7
TGCAGCGTTGGACAAACCGAGCAGTACTTC
CSVGQTEQYF
>TRBV11-2|.|.|TRBJ2-7
TGTGCCAGCAGCCCACGGGTGCGCCGCTCCTACGAGCAGTACTTC
CASSPRVRRSYEQYF
>TRBV30|.|.|TRBJ1-1
TGTGCCTGGGATTCCGGGGGGATGAACACTGAAGCTTTCTTT
CAWDSGGMNTEAFF
>TRBV9|.|.|TRBJ2-5
TGTGCCAGCAGCGTAGGAGGAGGACCCCCGGGGCAAGAGACCCAGTACTTC
CASSVGGGPPGQETQYF
>TRBV29-1|TRBD2|.|TRBJ2-7
TGCAGCGGAACTCGCGGGGGGTCCTACGAGCAGTACTTC
CSGTRGGSYEQYF
>TRBV29-1|.|.|TRBJ1-1
TGCAGCGTTGAGGACAACTTGAACACTGAAGCTTTCTTT
CSVEDNLNTEAFF
>TRBV29-1|TRBD1|.|TRBJ2-7
TGCAGCGTTGAATCCGCGACAGGGGGCTTCGAGCAGTACTTC
CSVESATGGFEQYF
>TRBV15|TRBD1|.|TRBJ2-7
TGTGCCACCAGCAGGGACAGGGGTAGGGAGCAGTACTTC
CATSRDRGREQYF